Listed below are T cell receptor beta chains from one sample, sequenced in a study of vaccination and CD4 T cells after COVID-19. These receptors are not linked to any known antigen. TCRdb re-called the PCR reads through MiXCR, storing one row per CDR3 protein. The profile shows around 14,000 distinct CDR3 sequences, around 50% of them singletons. Sequencing was done on a sample of CD4+ T cells from blood, cultured in vitro. The receptors shown here come from a human donor who had recovered from COVID-19. CDR3s include the opening cysteine and the closing phenylalanine or tryptophan. The order of the fields is CDR3 protein, CDR3 DNA, J gene, D gene, V gene, clone size. A D gene is named only where the DNA matches it firmly. The size field is filled for only some rows; it gives once, few, many or a size class.

cdr3_aa: CASRPRQGAGTGELFF; cdr3_nt: TGTGCCAGCAGACCTCGACAGGGGGCGGGGACCGGGGAGCTGTTTTTT; j_call: TRBJ2-2; d_call: TRBD1; v_call: TRBV6-1; clone_size: few
cdr3_aa: CASKQLGDSYEQYF; cdr3_nt: TGTGCCAGCAAGCAGTTGGGGGACTCCTACGAGCAGTACTTC; j_call: TRBJ2-7; d_call: -; v_call: TRBV2; clone_size: -
cdr3_aa: CASRLASNTGELFF; cdr3_nt: TGCGCCAGCAGGCTAGCCTCGAACACCGGGGAGCTGTTTTTT; j_call: TRBJ2-2; d_call: -; v_call: TRBV5-1; clone_size: -
cdr3_aa: CASSDAAGGVEQFF; cdr3_nt: TGTGCCAGCAGCGACGCCGCGGGGGGGGTTGAGCAGTTCTTC; j_call: TRBJ2-1; d_call: TRBD2; v_call: TRBV7-6; clone_size: -
cdr3_aa: CASTPALAGNTIYF; cdr3_nt: TGTGCCAGCACCCCGGCATTGGCTGGAAACACCATATATTTT; j_call: TRBJ1-3; d_call: -; v_call: TRBV28; clone_size: -
cdr3_aa: CASSSGRQPQHF; cdr3_nt: TGTGCCAGCAGCTCAGGGCGTCAGCCCCAGCATTTT; j_call: TRBJ1-5; d_call: -; v_call: TRBV7-2; clone_size: -
cdr3_aa: CASSDSAGLTGELFF; cdr3_nt: TGCGCCAGCAGTGATTCGGCAGGCCTGACCGGGGAGCTGTTTTTT; j_call: TRBJ2-2; d_call: -; v_call: TRBV10-1; clone_size: -
cdr3_aa: CASRKFQGNFQPQHF; cdr3_nt: TGTGCCAGCAGGAAATTTCAGGGAAATTTTCAGCCCCAGCATTTT; j_call: TRBJ1-5; d_call: -; v_call: TRBV27; clone_size: few
cdr3_aa: CASSLEGALNSPLHF; cdr3_nt: TGCGCCAGCAGCTTGGAGGGGGCCCTCAATTCACCCCTCCACTTT; j_call: TRBJ1-6; d_call: TRBD1; v_call: TRBV5-1; clone_size: -
cdr3_aa: CSASDILLSNQPQHF; cdr3_nt: TGCAGTGCTTCGGACATACTCCTTAGCAATCAGCCCCAGCATTTT; j_call: TRBJ1-5; d_call: -; v_call: TRBV20-1; clone_size: -
cdr3_aa: CASSFNGGRSYNEQFF; cdr3_nt: TGTGCCAGCAGTTTTAATGGAGGCCGCTCCTACAATGAGCAGTTCTTC; j_call: TRBJ2-1; d_call: -; v_call: TRBV12-3/TRBV12-4; clone_size: -
cdr3_aa: CASSISVSPDTQYF; cdr3_nt: TGTGCCAGTAGTATATCAGTGTCCCCAGATACGCAGTATTTT; j_call: TRBJ2-3; d_call: -; v_call: TRBV19; clone_size: -
cdr3_aa: CASSGLWSGNYGYTF; cdr3_nt: TGTGCCAGCAGTGGTCTTTGGAGCGGAAACTATGGCTACACCTTC; j_call: TRBJ1-2; d_call: -; v_call: TRBV6-1; clone_size: -
cdr3_aa: CASSSDRGRPYGYTF; cdr3_nt: TGTGCCAGCAGTTCCGACAGGGGGAGGCCTTATGGCTACACCTTC; j_call: TRBJ1-2; d_call: TRBD1; v_call: TRBV7-2; clone_size: -
cdr3_aa: CASSEGGGNQPQHF; cdr3_nt: TGTGCCAGCAGTGAAGGAGGTGGCAATCAGCCCCAGCATTTT; j_call: TRBJ1-5; d_call: -; v_call: TRBV6-1; clone_size: -
cdr3_aa: CASSLFVGRNTGELFF; cdr3_nt: TGTGCCAGCAGCTTATTTGTCGGGAGGAACACCGGGGAGCTGTTTTTT; j_call: TRBJ2-2; d_call: -; v_call: TRBV7-8; clone_size: -
cdr3_aa: CATSAPLTYEQFF; cdr3_nt: TGTGCCACCAGTGCTCCACTAACCTATGAGCAGTTCTTC; j_call: TRBJ2-1; d_call: -; v_call: TRBV24-1; clone_size: -
cdr3_aa: CASLSRKQGRRTEAFF; cdr3_nt: TGTGCCAGCCTTTCGAGAAAACAGGGTCGTCGAACTGAAGCTTTCTTT; j_call: TRBJ1-1; d_call: -; v_call: TRBV6-1; clone_size: -
cdr3_aa: CASSYSVRRNEQYF; cdr3_nt: TGTGCCAGCAGTTACTCGGTACGGCGGAACGAGCAGTACTTC; j_call: TRBJ2-7; d_call: -; v_call: TRBV6-2/TRBV6-3; clone_size: -
cdr3_aa: CASSRRDVSTDTQYF; cdr3_nt: TGTGCCAGCAGTCGACGGGATGTGAGCACAGATACGCAGTATTTT; j_call: TRBJ2-3; d_call: -; v_call: TRBV6-1; clone_size: -
cdr3_aa: CATSDGTTLRF; cdr3_nt: TGTGCCACCAGTGATGGAACAACCCTTCGCTTT; j_call: TRBJ1-1; d_call: -; v_call: TRBV24-1; clone_size: -
cdr3_aa: CASSENGFGKSPLHF; cdr3_nt: TGTGCCAGCAGTGAAAACGGGTTCGGGAAATCACCCCTCCACTTT; j_call: TRBJ1-6; d_call: -; v_call: TRBV6-1; clone_size: -
cdr3_aa: CASSLSSDTQYF; cdr3_nt: TGTGCCAGCAGCTTGTCATCAGATACGCAGTATTTT; j_call: TRBJ2-3; d_call: -; v_call: TRBV7-2; clone_size: medium-sized
cdr3_aa: CASSTAVNTEAFF; cdr3_nt: TGTGCCAGCAGTACAGCAGTGAACACTGAAGCTTTCTTT; j_call: TRBJ1-1; d_call: -; v_call: TRBV6-1; clone_size: -
cdr3_aa: CSARGVYEQYF; cdr3_nt: TGCAGTGCTAGAGGAGTATACGAGCAGTACTTC; j_call: TRBJ2-7; d_call: -; v_call: TRBV20-1; clone_size: -
cdr3_aa: CASSELAETNYGYTF; cdr3_nt: TGTGCCAGCAGTGAACTGGCCGAGACTAACTATGGCTACACCTTC; j_call: TRBJ1-2; d_call: -; v_call: TRBV6-1; clone_size: once
cdr3_aa: CASSEGGGENSPLHF; cdr3_nt: TGTGCCAGCAGTGAGGGGGGTGGGGAGAATTCACCCCTCCACTTT; j_call: TRBJ1-6; d_call: -; v_call: TRBV5-4; clone_size: few
cdr3_aa: CASKSRRTSGYNEQFF; cdr3_nt: TGTGCCAGCAAATCCCGGCGGACTAGCGGTTACAATGAGCAGTTCTTC; j_call: TRBJ2-1; d_call: TRBD2; v_call: TRBV11-3; clone_size: -
cdr3_aa: CASSVEQGYEQYF; cdr3_nt: TGTGCCAGCAGCGTAGAACAGGGCTACGAGCAGTACTTC; j_call: TRBJ2-7; d_call: -; v_call: TRBV9; clone_size: -
cdr3_aa: CSARVGQRETQYF; cdr3_nt: TGCAGTGCTAGAGTGGGACAGAGAGAGACCCAGTACTTC; j_call: TRBJ2-5; d_call: TRBD1; v_call: TRBV20-1; clone_size: -
cdr3_aa: CASTRQNYGYTF; cdr3_nt: TGTGCCAGTACTAGGCAGAATTATGGCTACACCTTC; j_call: TRBJ1-2; d_call: -; v_call: TRBV19; clone_size: -
cdr3_aa: CASSILRQGVELFF; cdr3_nt: TGTGCCAGTAGTATCCTCCGACAGGGGGTGGAGCTGTTTTTT; j_call: TRBJ2-2; d_call: TRBD1; v_call: TRBV19; clone_size: medium-sized
cdr3_aa: CASSPRVQDRSGSPLHF; cdr3_nt: TGTGCCAGCTCACCACGGGTCCAGGACCGATCCGGTTCACCCCTCCACTTT; j_call: TRBJ1-6; d_call: -; v_call: TRBV18; clone_size: -
cdr3_aa: CASSADIAKRYF; cdr3_nt: TGTGCCAGCAGTGCGGACATCGCCAAACGGTACTTC; j_call: TRBJ2-5; d_call: -; v_call: TRBV2; clone_size: -
cdr3_aa: CASSLNSYNSPLHF; cdr3_nt: TGTGCCAGCAGCTTAAACAGCTATAATTCACCCCTCCACTTT; j_call: TRBJ1-6; d_call: -; v_call: TRBV7-9; clone_size: -
cdr3_aa: CATGRDRIDTGELFF; cdr3_nt: TGTGCCACCGGGCGGGACAGGATCGACACCGGGGAGCTGTTTTTT; j_call: TRBJ2-2; d_call: TRBD1; v_call: TRBV27; clone_size: -
cdr3_aa: CASSLGLAGAEQYF; cdr3_nt: TGTGCCAGCAGCTTGGGACTAGCGGGAGCCGAGCAGTACTTC; j_call: TRBJ2-7; d_call: TRBD2; v_call: TRBV7-8; clone_size: -
cdr3_aa: CASSLGTDSNQPQHF; cdr3_nt: TGCGCCAGCAGCTTGGGGACAGATAGCAATCAGCCCCAGCATTTT; j_call: TRBJ1-5; d_call: -; v_call: TRBV5-1; clone_size: -
cdr3_aa: CASSEEIGTASYEQYF; cdr3_nt: TGTGCCAGCAGTGAAGAAATAGGGACAGCCTCCTACGAGCAGTACTTC; j_call: TRBJ2-7; d_call: TRBD1; v_call: TRBV6-1; clone_size: -
cdr3_aa: CATSRDRQVSANTGELFF; cdr3_nt: TGTGCCACCAGCAGAGATCGTCAAGTTAGCGCGAACACCGGGGAGCTGTTTTTT; j_call: TRBJ2-2; d_call: -; v_call: TRBV15; clone_size: -
cdr3_aa: CSVVGGSTDTQYF; cdr3_nt: TGCAGCGTCGTCGGTGGGAGCACAGATACGCAGTATTTT; j_call: TRBJ2-3; d_call: -; v_call: TRBV29-1; clone_size: -
cdr3_aa: CASSSRDRDLDTQYF; cdr3_nt: TGTGCCAGCAGTTCCCGGGACAGGGATCTGGATACGCAGTATTTT; j_call: TRBJ2-3; d_call: TRBD1; v_call: TRBV6-5; clone_size: -
cdr3_aa: CASSHIPPTFNYGYTF; cdr3_nt: TGTGCCAGCAGTCACATCCCCCCGACATTTAACTATGGCTACACCTTC; j_call: TRBJ1-2; d_call: -; v_call: TRBV27; clone_size: few
cdr3_aa: CASLKPTGGYEQYF; cdr3_nt: TGTGCCAGCTTGAAGCCCACAGGGGGATACGAGCAGTACTTC; j_call: TRBJ2-7; d_call: TRBD1; v_call: TRBV28; clone_size: -
cdr3_aa: CASRQGADYNEQFF; cdr3_nt: TGTGCCAGCAGACAGGGGGCTGACTACAATGAGCAGTTCTTC; j_call: TRBJ2-1; d_call: TRBD1; v_call: TRBV6-1; clone_size: -
cdr3_aa: CATSDTGRTTGELFF; cdr3_nt: TGTGCCACCAGTGACACGGGACGGACCACCGGGGAGCTGTTTTTT; j_call: TRBJ2-2; d_call: -; v_call: TRBV24-1; clone_size: few
cdr3_aa: CASRARWEVNTEAFF; cdr3_nt: TGTGCCAGCAGGGCCCGGTGGGAAGTGAACACTGAAGCTTTCTTT; j_call: TRBJ1-1; d_call: -; v_call: TRBV6-1; clone_size: -
cdr3_aa: CASSAPLGRGDEQYF; cdr3_nt: TGTGCCAGCAGTGCCCCTCTTGGTAGGGGCGACGAGCAGTACTTC; j_call: TRBJ2-7; d_call: -; v_call: TRBV27; clone_size: once
cdr3_aa: CASSQERRAFF; cdr3_nt: TGTGCCAGCAGCCAAGAGAGAAGGGCTTTCTTT; j_call: TRBJ1-1; d_call: -; v_call: TRBV3-1; clone_size: once
cdr3_aa: CASRGTAIVTEAFF; cdr3_nt: TGTGCCAGTAGGGGAACAGCTATTGTCACTGAAGCTTTCTTT; j_call: TRBJ1-1; d_call: -; v_call: TRBV19; clone_size: few
cdr3_aa: CASSGTGANEKLFF; cdr3_nt: TGTGCCAGCAGTGGGACAGGGGCTAATGAAAAACTGTTTTTT; j_call: TRBJ1-4; d_call: TRBD1; v_call: TRBV6-1; clone_size: few
cdr3_aa: CSATDRAWDTQYF; cdr3_nt: TGCAGTGCTACGGACAGGGCCTGGGATACGCAGTATTTT; j_call: TRBJ2-3; d_call: TRBD1; v_call: TRBV20-1; clone_size: few
cdr3_aa: CASRVQGVADTQYF; cdr3_nt: TGTGCCAGCAGGGTACAGGGGGTTGCAGATACGCAGTATTTT; j_call: TRBJ2-3; d_call: TRBD1; v_call: TRBV7-2; clone_size: -
cdr3_aa: CASRMAALYYEQYF; cdr3_nt: TGTGCCAGCAGGATGGCAGCCCTCTACTACGAGCAGTACTTC; j_call: TRBJ2-7; d_call: -; v_call: TRBV2; clone_size: -
cdr3_aa: CASSFAGGRTDYGYTF; cdr3_nt: TGTGCCAGCAGCTTTGCGGGGGGAAGGACAGACTATGGCTACACCTTC; j_call: TRBJ1-2; d_call: -; v_call: TRBV28; clone_size: -